The entry below gives a single T cell receptor (beta chain) sequence along with its context. Its antigen remains unknown. These data come from a study of cytomegalovirus exposure and HLA in healthy donors. Libraries were prepared by immunoSEQ multiplex PCR; TCRdb keeps only in-frame clonotypes and omits some of them. The sample carries 150,000 or so clones, 87% recorded once. Study-level findings and limits: A list of approximately 160 TCR beta chains associated with cytomegalovirus was given.

The donors were part of the roughly 120-subject validation cohort, which stood apart from the roughly 670-subject first cohort. This CDR3 has 14 residues. Trimming took off 5 bases at V and 0 bases at J, with 9 bases between the two ends. Per the germline V gene, CDR1 is MNHNS and CDR2 is SASEGT. Material for sequencing was PBMCs. The sequence came from a woman in her 30s in good health and CMV-seronegative. This chain links TRBV6-1 with TRBJ2-3; D gene ambiguous. CDR3 DNA sequence: TGTGCCAGCAGTTCGGCCGGGAGCACAGATACGCAGTATTTT. It encodes CASSSAGSTDTQYF.